The 9 T cell receptor beta chains below were found in one sample sequenced in a study of T-cell reconstitution after alpha-beta-depleted transplantation in children (dated by TCRdb to the mid-2010s). Library preparation used PCR. The sequencer listed for this sample is Illumina HiSeq 2500. Molecular barcoding was employed in the preparation of TCR libraries, with unique molecular identifiers being used to normalize TCRbeta repertoire quantification. TCRdb applied fastp at Q25 and MiXCR to the public reads, then kept only in-frame beta chains. CDR3 protein duplicates are merged, each entry listing the most common genes and DNA. The sample includes approximately 490,000 distinct CDR3 sequences, with about an eighth observed a single time. Together, the top ten hold around 5.6% of the sample. The sample in question was PBMCs from the stem cell graft donor, obtained from the stem cell graft. Receptors originate from a human donor who donated a stem cell graft to a child with combined immunodeficiency.

The chain employs TRBV15 and TRBJ2-5, with D unresolved. This CDR3 has 14 residues. With 0 bases removed from V and 4 bases from J, the gap between germline ends came to 9 bases. From germline, CDR1 is LNHNV and CDR2 YYDKDF (reference sequence). This CDR3 is CATSRDRLRETQYF. CDR3 sequence (DNA): TGTGCCACCAGCAGAGATAGGCTACGAGAGACCCAGTACTTC.

This clonotype was observed at least ten times. The chain couples TRBV12-3 or TRBV12-4 to TRBJ2-1; 9 bases agree with TRBD2. The CDR3 runs to 15 residues. After removal of 5 bases from V and 10 bases from J, the junction contained 12 bases not matched to a gene. CDR3 amino acids: CASSPRVSGSYEQFF. The CDR3 DNA reads as TGTGCCAGCAGTCCCCGGGTTAGCGGGAGTTACGAGCAGTTCTTC.

In this sample, this clonotype turned up a few times. The chain recombines TRBV7-9 with TRBJ1-1; D is perhaps TRBD1 (6 bases). The CDR3 is 13 amino acids. Trimming stripped 5 bases from V and 5 bases from J, with 12 bases between. The germline V gene has CDR1 SEHNR and CDR2 FQNEAQ (reference sequence). The CDR3 DNA is TGTGCCAGCAGCGCAGGAGGGGGTACTGAAGCTTTCTTT. It specifies CASSAGGGTEAFF. The whole variable domain, filled in from reference TRBV7-9 and TRBJ1-1, reads DTGVSQNPRHKITKRGQNVTFRCDPISEHNRLYWYRQTLGQGPEFLTYFQNEAQLEKSRLLSDRFSAERPKGSFSTLEIQRTEQGDSAMYLCASSAGGGTEAFFGQGTRLTVV.

The V call is TRBV5-1, the J call TRBJ2-7, with 9 positions matching TRBD2. The junction had 8 bases not matched to a gene; V was cut back by 2 bases and J by 5 bases. The CDR3 contains 15 residues. Germline V gene sequence: CDR1 SGHRS, CDR2 YFSETQ. The CDR3 DNA sequence: TGCGCCAGCAGCTTTCTGAGCGGGAGGAAGGACGAGCAGTACTTC. It specifies CASSFLSGRKDEQYF.

V is TRBV19 and J is TRBJ1-5, with 7 bases aligning to TRBD1. Unmatched junction bases numbered 5, after V lost 3 bases and J lost 6 bases. This CDR3 has 14 residues. Per germline, CDR1 LNHDA and CDR2 SQIVND (reference sequence). The CDR3 bases are TGTGCCAGTAGTATCCGGACAGGATCTCAGCCCCAGCATTTT. It specifies CASSIRTGSQPQHF.

The gene calls are TRBV11-2 and TRBJ2-5; D is possibly TRBD2 (6 bases). CDR1 and CDR2 from the germline V gene are SGHAT and FQNNGV. The CDR3 covers 16 residues. The germline V and J ends were trimmed by 0 bases and 5 bases, with 16 bases remaining between them. This CDR3 is CASSLDRGRGGETQYF. CDR3 DNA sequence: TGTGCCAGCAGCTTAGATCGCGGCCGCGGAGGGGAGACCCAGTACTTC.

The sample holds many counts of this clonotype. The chain employs TRBV12-3 or TRBV12-4 and TRBJ1-1; D is ambiguous. V lost 5 bases, J lost 0 bases, and 7 bases lay in between. CDR3 length: 13 amino acids. The CDR3 is CASSKELNTEAFF. The CDR3 DNA sequence: TGTGCCAGCAGTAAGGAATTGAACACTGAAGCTTTCTTT.

This clonotype was counted many times. The chain is built from TRBV5-1 and TRBJ2-2, with D possibly matching TRBD1 (5 bases). V lost 2 bases and J lost 5, with 10 bases in between. Germline assignment: CDR1 SGHRS and CDR2 YFSETQ. The CDR3 loop spans 14 amino acids. For the CDR3, the DNA is TGCGCCAGCAGCTTCGGTCAGGGAACCGGGGAGCTGTTTTTT. Translating gives CASSFGQGTGELFF.

The genes are TRBV7-2 and TRBJ2-7, with D perhaps TRBD1 or TRBD2 (5 bases each). This CDR3 has 14 amino acids. Trimming took off 4 bases at V and 3 bases at J, with 13 bases between the two ends. Per germline, CDR1 SGHTA and CDR2 FQGNSA. The chain's CDR3 is CASSSQGGGYEQYF. The CDR3 DNA follows: TGTGCCAGCAGCTCGCAGGGTGGAGGCTACGAGCAGTACTTC. Using reference TRBV7-2 and TRBJ2-7 for the parts outside the CDR3, the full variable domain is GAGVSQSPSNKVTEKGKDVELRCDPISGHTALYWYRQSLGQGLEFLIYFQGNSAPDKSGLPSDRFSAERTGGSVSTLTIQRTQQEDSAVYLCASSSQGGGYEQYFGPGTRLTVT.